This T cell receptor (beta chain) was captured in a study of blood T cells in healthy people across ages. This clonotype appeared a few times. Its specificity is unknown. CDR1 SGHRS and CDR2 YFSETQ come from the germline V gene. There are 14 residues in the CDR3. Trimming took off 0 bases at V and 5 bases at J, with 12 bases between the two ends. Study-level results: Versus aged donors, long-lived donors had higher diversity and more naive CD4+ cells.

Then a second PCR, running about 6 to 12 cycles, was carried out with a sample-barcoded 5' primer and a J-beta primer mix. MiXCR was run by TCRdb on the 5' RACE reads, yielding one entry per CDR3 protein. The data contain about 840,000 distinct CDR3 sequences, just under 30% of them singletons. These sequences were also reported in another study, on T cells of mothers and their children.

The rearrangement links TRBV5-1 to TRBJ2-7; no definite D call. Material for sequencing was blood. This clonotype was obtained from a woman in her forties in good health. In nucleotides, the CDR3 is TGCGCCAGCAGCTTGGCGCCGGCATCGGACGAGCAGTACTTC. This translates into CASSLAPASDEQYF.